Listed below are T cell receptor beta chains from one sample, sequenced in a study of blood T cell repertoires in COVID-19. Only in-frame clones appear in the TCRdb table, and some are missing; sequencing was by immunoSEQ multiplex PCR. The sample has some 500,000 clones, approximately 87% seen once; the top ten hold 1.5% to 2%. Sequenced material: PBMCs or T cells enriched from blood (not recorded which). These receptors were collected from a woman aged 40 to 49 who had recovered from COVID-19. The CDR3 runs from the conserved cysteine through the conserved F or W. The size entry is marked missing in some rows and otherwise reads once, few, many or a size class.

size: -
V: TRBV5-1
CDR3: CASSLLGGLETQYF

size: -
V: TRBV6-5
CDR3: CASRRWGANYGYTF

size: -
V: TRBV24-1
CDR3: CATSDALLAGPNEQFF

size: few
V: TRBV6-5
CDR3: CASGAGGYGYTF

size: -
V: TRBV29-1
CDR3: CSGLRGITGELFF

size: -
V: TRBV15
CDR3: CATRKGQGIGLGTNEKLFF

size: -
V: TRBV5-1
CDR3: CASSLNPGNTEAFF

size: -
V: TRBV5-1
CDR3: CASSLVGRGTDTQYF

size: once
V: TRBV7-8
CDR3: CASSSRRDSPYGYTF

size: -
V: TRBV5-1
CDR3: CASSVGQNSYEQYF

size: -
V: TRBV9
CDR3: CASSWTSGGRIGELFF

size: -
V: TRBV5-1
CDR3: CASSEDRGRTEAFF

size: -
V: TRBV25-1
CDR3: CASSDKSGQPQHF